Below, 5 T cell receptor beta chains from the same sample are listed, as sequenced in a study of CD8 T cells in Susac syndrome. Random hexamers were used to reverse transcribe the RNA input (about 0.5 to 1 ug). TCRdb re-called the immunoSEQ multiplex PCR reads through MiXCR, storing one row per CDR3 protein. The repertoire holds over 100,000 distinct CDR3 sequences, with around 95% as singletons. The source material was CD4+ T cells from PBMCs. The receptors come from a human donor in good health.

The rearrangement joins TRBV7-6 to TRBJ2-7; 7 bases line up with TRBD2. With V trimmed by 1 base and J by 4 bases, 4 bases remained unmatched. The CDR3 loop spans 14 amino acids. Germline values: CDR1 SGHVS, CDR2 FNYEAQ. CDR3 sequence reads: CASSLGPREYEQYF. The CDR3 nucleotides read TGTGCCAGCAGCTTAGGTCCGCGGGAGTACGAGCAGTACTTC.

This chain joins TRBV6-2 or TRBV6-3 and TRBJ1-6; D might be TRBD1 (6 bases). This CDR3 comprises 18 residues. Germline V gene lookup returns CDR1 MNHEY and CDR2 SVGEGT. V lost 6 bases, J lost 9 bases, and 27 bases lay in between. This CDR3 reads CASRPGVQGQPSRSPLHF. The CDR3 DNA follows: TGTGCCAGCAGGCCCGGAGTACAGGGTCAGCCGAGTCGTTCACCCCTCCACTTT.

The chain is built from TRBV5-4 and TRBJ1-6, with 7 bases lining up with TRBD1. Germline V gives CDR1 SGHNT, CDR2 YYREEE (reference sequence). This CDR3 is 18 amino acids long. J was trimmed by 7 bases and V by 0 bases; bases with no gene match: 13. CDR3 bases: TGTGCCAGCAGCTTGGACCCCCCGACAGGGACGAGGAATTCACCCCTCCACTTT. Translating gives CASSLDPPTGTRNSPLHF.

The gene calls are TRBV12-3 or TRBV12-4 and TRBJ1-5; unclear D gene. CDR3 length: 15 amino acids. V lost 2 bases, J lost 4 bases, and 12 bases lay in between. This CDR3 reads CASSLQAGPNQPQHF. The CDR3 DNA is TGTGCCAGCAGTTTACAGGCAGGCCCAAATCAGCCCCAGCATTTT.

The chain couples TRBV5-1 to TRBJ1-6; D is perhaps TRBD1 (5 bases). This CDR3 has 14 residues. From germline, CDR1 is SGHRS and CDR2 YFSETQ. Between the trimmed V and J ends, which lost 4 bases and 7 bases, there was a span of 12 bases. The DNA for the CDR3 is TGCGCCAGCAGCGGGGGGACTGAAAATTCACCCCTCCACTTT. It is translated as CASSGGTENSPLHF. Using reference TRBV5-1 and TRBJ1-6 for the parts outside the CDR3, the full variable domain is KAGVTQTPRYLIKTRGQQVTLSCSPISGHRSVSWYQQTPGQGLQFLFEYFSETQRNKGNFPGRFSGRQFSNSRSEMNVSTLELGDSALYLCASSGGTENSPLHFGNGTRLTVT.